Listed below are T cell receptor beta chains from one sample, sequenced in a study of control samples from healthy donors and cancer patients. Some clones are missing from TCRdb's copy, which holds only in-frame ones; the method was immunoSEQ multiplex PCR. There are over 80,000 clones in the sample; approximately 78% occur only once, and roughly 2% lies in the top ten. Sequenced input: blood. These receptors were collected from a man aged 60 to 69 in good health. CDR3s include the opening cysteine and the closing phenylalanine or tryptophan. The D gene is left open where the match is weak. Only part of the rows carry a size: once, few, many, or a class if the clone is expanded.

v_gene,abundance,j_gene,d_gene,CDR3aa,CDR3nt
TRBV9,NA,TRBJ1-1,NA,CASSVVVENTEAFF,TGTGCCAGCAGCGTAGTTGTCGAGAACACTGAAGCTTTCTTT
TRBV6-5,NA,TRBJ1-1,TRBD1,CASSQDRGVAEAFF,TGTGCCAGCTCCCAAGACAGGGGAGTGGCTGAAGCTTTCTTT
TRBV7-9,NA,TRBJ2-5,NA,CASSFSQPAETQYF,TGTGCCAGCAGCTTTAGCCAGCCAGCCGAGACCCAGTACTTC
TRBV4-1,NA,TRBJ2-7,TRBD2,CASSHPSGLAAPEQYF,TGCGCCAGCAGCCACCCAAGTGGACTAGCGGCGCCCGAGCAGTACTTC
TRBV10-3,once,TRBJ2-5,NA,CAISAGRRSQETQYF,TGTGCCATCAGTGCGGGCAGGAGGAGCCAAGAGACCCAGTACTTC
TRBV23-1,NA,TRBJ1-1,NA,CASGGRGDTEAFF,TGCGCCAGCGGGGGTAGGGGGGACACTGAAGCTTTCTTT
TRBV2,NA,TRBJ2-5,NA,CASSGAGTSKRTQYF,TGTGCCAGCAGTGGAGCTGGGACATCCAAGAGGACCCAGTACTTC
TRBV9,NA,TRBJ2-1,TRBD1,CASSQQGAPYNEQFF,TGTGCCAGCAGCCAGCAGGGGGCCCCATACAATGAGCAGTTCTTC
TRBV5-6,NA,TRBJ2-7,TRBD2,CASSLAVWGLARLYEQYF,TGTGCCAGCAGCTTGGCTGTGTGGGGACTAGCGCGTCTCTACGAGCAGTACTTC
TRBV5-6,NA,TRBJ2-2,NA,CASSLTPNTGELFF,TGTGCCAGCAGCTTGACCCCCAACACCGGGGAGCTGTTTTTT
TRBV9,NA,TRBJ1-1,TRBD1,CASSPRGDRDLGTEAFF,TGTGCCAGCAGCCCACGGGGAGACAGGGATTTGGGGACTGAAGCTTTCTTT
TRBV2,NA,TRBJ2-5,NA,CASSEVFRFETQYF,TGTGCCAGCAGTGAAGTGTTCAGATTCGAGACCCAGTACTTC
TRBV11-2,few,TRBJ1-6,NA,CASSLAGGAASNSPLHF,TGTGCCAGCAGCTTAGCGGGAGGCGCAGCATCTAATTCACCCCTCCACTTT
TRBV5-1,NA,TRBJ1-1,TRBD1,CASSLLGQDTEAFF,TGCGCCAGCAGCTTGCTGGGACAGGACACTGAAGCTTTCTTT
TRBV5-6,NA,TRBJ1-1,NA,CASSLSNKPGGTEAFF,TGTGCCAGCAGCTTGTCTAACAAACCCGGAGGGACTGAAGCTTTCTTT
TRBV13,NA,TRBJ1-4,TRBD1,CASSSGTGVEKLFF,TGTGCCAGCAGCTCCGGGACAGGGGTTGAAAAACTGTTTTTT
TRBV27,NA,TRBJ2-7,TRBD1,CASSFGQVGYEQYF,TGTGCCAGCAGCTTTGGACAGGTCGGCTACGAGCAGTACTTC
TRBV27,NA,TRBJ2-1,NA,CASSLSPGTPGVEQFF,TGTGCCAGCAGTTTATCGCCGGGGACACCCGGGGTTGAGCAGTTCTTC
TRBV30,NA,TRBJ1-2,NA,CAWSPGDYGYTF,TGTGCCTGGAGTCCCGGGGACTATGGCTACACCTTC
TRBV11-2,NA,TRBJ1-6,NA,CASSLRGKNSPLHF,TGTGCCAGCAGCTTAAGGGGGAAAAATTCACCCCTCCACTTT
TRBV2,NA,TRBJ1-1,NA,CASSPRGGGNTEAFF,TGTGCCAGCAGTCCCCGGGGGGGTGGGAACACTGAAGCTTTCTTT
TRBV11-1,NA,TRBJ2-7,NA,CASSLRSGVHRNEQYF,TGTGCCAGCAGCTTACGTAGCGGAGTCCATCGTAACGAGCAGTACTTC
TRBV5-5,NA,TRBJ2-7,NA,CASSLGDNPEQYF,TGTGCCAGCAGCTTAGGGGACAATCCCGAGCAGTACTTC
TRBV12-2,NA,TRBJ2-5,NA,CASRFHPGEGETQYF,TGTGCAAGTCGCTTCCACCCAGGGGAAGGAGAGACCCAGTACTTC
TRBV5-1,NA,TRBJ2-1,NA,CASSLDGGLTGNEQFF,TGCGCCAGCAGCTTAGATGGGGGCCTGACGGGGAATGAGCAGTTCTTC
TRBV2,few,TRBJ2-7,TRBD2,CASSEGTSGGFPSYEQYF,TGTGCCAGCAGTGAAGGGACTAGCGGGGGGTTTCCCTCCTACGAGCAGTACTTC
TRBV20-1,few,TRBJ2-1,NA,CSASKKGNEQFF,TGCAGTGCTAGTAAAAAAGGGAATGAGCAGTTCTTC
TRBV28,NA,TRBJ2-7,TRBD1,CATRGQIYEQYF,TGTGCCACCAGGGGACAGATCTACGAGCAGTACTTC
TRBV3-1/TRBV3-2,NA,TRBJ2-3,TRBD2,CASSQVLLAGESTDTQYF,TGTGCCAGCAGCCAAGTCCTGTTAGCGGGGGAAAGCACAGATACGCAGTATTTT
TRBV12-3/TRBV12-4,NA,TRBJ1-2,NA,CASRTGTDYGYTF,TGTGCCAGCAGAACCGGGACCGACTATGGCTACACCTTC
TRBV29-1,NA,TRBJ2-5,NA,CSVGSGQETQYF,TGCAGCGTTGGATCGGGTCAAGAGACCCAGTACTTC
TRBV6-1,NA,TRBJ2-7,TRBD1,CASSEEGDRGTYEQYF,TGTGCCAGCAGTGAAGAAGGGGACAGGGGCACCTACGAGCAGTACTTC
TRBV28,NA,TRBJ1-5,NA,CASSSTGSSPWSQHF,TGTGCCAGCAGTTCCACAGGATCCTCTCCTTGGTCCCAGCATTTT
TRBV14,once,TRBJ1-5,NA,CASSQNPGQPQHF,TGTGCCAGCAGCCAAAATCCAGGGCAGCCCCAGCATTTT
TRBV25-1,NA,TRBJ1-2,TRBD1,CASTSPGTGGYTF,TGTGCCAGCACCTCCCCCGGGACAGGGGGCTACACCTTC
TRBV11-2,NA,TRBJ1-1,NA,CASSSDTEAFF,TGTGCCAGCAGCTCCGACACTGAAGCTTTCTTT
TRBV10-2,NA,TRBJ2-3,TRBD2,CASRGSGGDTQYF,TGCGCCAGCCGGGGGAGCGGGGGAGATACGCAGTATTTT
TRBV5-8,NA,TRBJ1-2,TRBD1,CASSFSGQGPGYTF,TGTGCCAGCAGCTTTTCCGGACAGGGTCCTGGCTACACCTTC
TRBV13,once,TRBJ2-2,NA,CASKVTGELFF,TGTGCCAGCAAAGTAACCGGGGAGCTGTTTTTT
TRBV7-2,few,TRBJ2-3,NA,CASSPRFTDTQYF,TGTGCCAGCAGCCCACGATTCACAGATACGCAGTATTTT
TRBV7-9,NA,TRBJ2-1,TRBD2,CASSGTSGGYEQFF,TGTGCCAGCAGCGGGACTAGCGGGGGCTATGAGCAGTTCTTC
TRBV28,NA,TRBJ2-6,NA,CASSVDSGANVLTF,TGTGCCAGCAGCGTAGATTCTGGGGCCAACGTCCTGACTTTC
TRBV19,NA,TRBJ2-5,TRBD1,CASKGTGYQETQYF,TGTGCCAGTAAGGGGACAGGCTACCAAGAGACCCAGTACTTC
TRBV2,NA,TRBJ2-1,NA,CASTGSYSYNEQFF,TGTGCCAGCACCGGGTCTTACTCCTACAATGAGCAGTTCTTC
TRBV7-9,NA,TRBJ2-7,NA,CASSLVRGTYEQYF,TGTGCCAGCAGCCTGGTGAGGGGTACCTACGAGCAGTACTTC
TRBV7-3,few,TRBJ2-5,NA,CASSVGGQETQYF,TGTGCCAGCAGTGTGGGGGGCCAAGAGACCCAGTACTTC
TRBV10-3,NA,TRBJ2-7,TRBD1,CAISRTGGLYEQYF,TGTGCCATCAGTCGGACAGGCGGTCTTTACGAGCAGTACTTC
TRBV7-6,NA,TRBJ2-1,NA,CASSLASLRSYNEQFF,TGTGCCAGCAGCTTAGCCTCCCTCAGATCGTACAATGAGCAGTTCTTC
TRBV30,NA,TRBJ2-5,NA,CAWSWGLQETQYF,TGTGCCTGGAGTTGGGGCCTCCAAGAGACCCAGTACTTC
TRBV10-3,NA,TRBJ2-3,NA,CAISGPGISTDTQYF,TGTGCCATCAGTGGACCCGGGATTAGCACAGATACGCAGTATTTT
TRBV6-6,few,TRBJ1-5,TRBD1,CASNRDRGNQPQHF,TGTGCCAGCAACCGGGACAGGGGGAATCAGCCCCAGCATTTT
TRBV25-1,NA,TRBJ1-6,NA,CASSALSSPLHF,TGTGCCAGCAGTGCGCTGAGTTCACCCCTCCACTTT